The clone carrying this T cell receptor (beta chain) was counted only a few times. Its antigen remains unknown. Unique molecular identifiers were used in preparing the TCRbeta library. TCRdb passed the PCR reads through MiXCR, listing each CDR3 protein once. The data show 800,000 to 1,000,000 distinct CDR3 sequences, around 30% seen once. CDR1 and CDR2 (germline): DFQATT, SNEGSKA (reference sequence). Unmatched junction bases numbered 2, after V lost 2 bases and J lost 9 bases. This CDR3 contains 12 residues. This specimen comes from a study of T-cell reconstitution after alpha-beta-depleted transplantation in children. Findings and caveats of the study: Hyperexpanded clones declined; after one year, newly produced T cells mostly supplied diversity. Several hundred expanded graft clones reportedly supplied alpha-beta T cells about two months after transplant. In some patients, recipient T cells and intrathymic progenitors surviving conditioning explained high day-60 diversity.

The chain is built from TRBV20-1 and TRBJ2-1; 9 bases agree with TRBD2. Here the sequenced sample was PBMCs, mostly from graft donor cells, taken 360 days after TCRalphabeta/CD19-depleted stem cell transplant. This TCR was sampled from a boy in the first two years of life who had a stem cell transplant for SCID, so the T cells may come from the graft donor. As DNA, the CDR3 is TGCAGTGCTAGAACGACTAGCGGTGAGCAGTTCTTC. Translation: CSARTTSGEQFF.